The rows below give T cell receptor beta chains drawn from one sample of a study of beta chain features in type 1 diabetes. Produced via immunoSEQ multiplex PCR; TCRdb's table is partial and in-frame only. The sample holds around 600,000 clones, roughly 12% seen once. The sample consisted of naive CD4+ T cells from blood. The receptors stem from a man aged 30-40 years with type 1 diabetes. Each CDR3 is given with its conserved first and last residue. D genes are given only for firm matches. For some rows the clone size is stated as once, few or many, or as a class when expanded; others skip it.

CDR3aa: CASSQQADYGYTF; CDR3nt: TGTGCCAGCAGTCAACAGGCAGACTATGGCTACACCTTC; d_gene: .; j_gene: TRBJ1-2; abundance: .; v_gene: TRBV28
CDR3aa: CASSKKGRGHQPQHF; CDR3nt: TGTGCCAGCAGCAAAAAGGGGAGAGGCCATCAGCCCCAGCATTTT; d_gene: .; j_gene: TRBJ1-5; abundance: .; v_gene: TRBV21-1
CDR3aa: CASSYSSSGKGSPLHF; CDR3nt: TGTGCCAGCAGTTACTCTTCGTCAGGGAAAGGCTCACCCCTCCACTTT; d_gene: .; j_gene: TRBJ1-6; abundance: few; v_gene: TRBV6-5
CDR3aa: CASSLLDRAYTDTQYF; CDR3nt: TGTGCCAGCAGCTTACTGGACAGGGCTTACACAGATACGCAGTATTTT; d_gene: TRBD1; j_gene: TRBJ2-3; abundance: .; v_gene: TRBV7-2
CDR3aa: CASSTIGQGEGNEQFF; CDR3nt: TGTGCCAGCAGCACGATCGGACAGGGCGAGGGCAATGAGCAGTTCTTC; d_gene: TRBD1; j_gene: TRBJ2-1; abundance: .; v_gene: TRBV28
CDR3aa: CASSARTGDGTGNTIYF; CDR3nt: TGTGCCAGCAGCGCCCGGACAGGGGATGGGACTGGAAACACCATATATTTT; d_gene: TRBD1; j_gene: TRBJ1-3; abundance: .; v_gene: TRBV9
CDR3aa: CSAIGQETQYF; CDR3nt: TGCAGTGCTATAGGGCAAGAGACCCAGTACTTC; d_gene: .; j_gene: TRBJ2-5; abundance: few; v_gene: TRBV20-1
CDR3aa: CASSYEGSYGYTF; CDR3nt: TGTGCCAGCAGTTACGAGGGTAGCTATGGCTACACCTTC; d_gene: .; j_gene: TRBJ1-2; abundance: .; v_gene: TRBV6-5
CDR3aa: CASSLTPGTDTQYF; CDR3nt: TGTGCCAGCAGCTTGACACCGGGCACAGATACGCAGTATTTT; d_gene: .; j_gene: TRBJ2-3; abundance: .; v_gene: TRBV7-2
CDR3aa: CASLKANTEAFF; CDR3nt: TGTGCCAGCTTAAAAGCGAACACTGAAGCTTTCTTT; d_gene: .; j_gene: TRBJ1-1; abundance: few; v_gene: TRBV6-1
CDR3aa: CSVDSGETQYF; CDR3nt: TGCAGCGTTGACAGCGGCGAGACCCAGTACTTC; d_gene: .; j_gene: TRBJ2-5; abundance: few; v_gene: TRBV29-1
CDR3aa: CASRNTGVSYEQYF; CDR3nt: TGTGCCAGCAGAAATACCGGGGTCTCCTACGAGCAGTACTTC; d_gene: .; j_gene: TRBJ2-7; abundance: .; v_gene: TRBV7-2
CDR3aa: CSVETASLRNTIYF; CDR3nt: TGCAGCGTTGAAACCGCCAGTCTTAGGAACACCATATATTTT; d_gene: .; j_gene: TRBJ1-3; abundance: .; v_gene: TRBV29-1
CDR3aa: CASSLLGRGYEQYF; CDR3nt: TGTGCCAGCAGCTTACTCGGCAGGGGGTACGAGCAGTACTTC; d_gene: TRBD1; j_gene: TRBJ2-7; abundance: few; v_gene: TRBV7-2
CDR3aa: CASSDRGVSTDTQYF; CDR3nt: TGTGCCAGCAGTGACCGGGGGGTATCGACAGATACGCAGTATTTT; d_gene: TRBD2; j_gene: TRBJ2-3; abundance: few; v_gene: TRBV6-4
CDR3aa: CASSPGTLQETQYF; CDR3nt: TGTGCCAGCAGCCCGGGGACCCTACAAGAGACCCAGTACTTC; d_gene: .; j_gene: TRBJ2-5; abundance: few; v_gene: TRBV4-2
CDR3aa: CASTLQETQETQYF; CDR3nt: TGTGCCAGCACTTTACAGGAGACCCAAGAGACCCAGTACTTC; d_gene: .; j_gene: TRBJ2-5; abundance: .; v_gene: TRBV6-5
CDR3aa: CASSPSSGGNEQFF; CDR3nt: TGTGCCAGCAGCCCCTCTTCAGGGGGCAATGAGCAGTTCTTC; d_gene: TRBD1; j_gene: TRBJ2-1; abundance: few; v_gene: TRBV11-2